Shown below are 2 T cell receptor beta chains from a single sample sequenced in a study of human T cells and chemical hapten exposure (dated by TCRdb to the early 2020s). The receptor library was made with RACE. This sample was sequenced with a NextSeq 500. TCRdb took the public reads, trimmed them with fastp at Q25, ran MiXCR for clone calling and kept in-frame beta chains. Each record represents a unique CDR3 protein, reported with the most common genes and DNA among its rows. The sample contains around 260,000 distinct CDR3 sequences, 8.6% of them found a single time. 2.3% of the sample goes to the ten largest clones. The sample's time point label, in plain terms: pre-sensitization, week 0. This specimen's treatment or condition label, per the study, means: therapeutic diphenylcyclopropenone sensitization with weekly scalp DPC. The sequenced sample was whole blood, obtained in connection with sensitization to the hapten diphenylcyclopropenone (DPC). These receptors were obtained from a middle-aged woman with alopecia areata. Some clones in this sample may be carry-over from other donors' samples.

This rearrangement joins TRBV11-3 to TRBJ1-2; D is ambiguous. CDR3 length equals 13 residues. The V end lost 3 bases, the J end lost 1 base, and 6 bases lay between the germline ends. Germline values: CDR1 SGHNT, CDR2 YENEEA. The CDR3 region is CASSLSCNYGYTF. The CDR3 DNA is TGTGCCAGCAGCTTGAGTTGTAACTATGGCTACACCTTC.

This clonotype appeared a few times. This sequence joins TRBV20-1 and TRBJ2-1, with 14 bases identical to TRBD2. This CDR3 region has 14 residues. The ends lost 7 bases at V and 8 bases at J; junction bases unmatched: 7. Germline loops: CDR1 DFQATT, CDR2 SNEGSKA (reference sequence). Here the CDR3 reads CSGTGTSGSDEQFF. CDR3 in DNA: TGCAGTGGTACCGGGACTAGCGGGAGCGATGAGCAGTTCTTC.